The subject of this entry is one T cell receptor beta chain. Its specificity is unknown. This record comes from a study of monozygotic twins with inflammatory bowel disease. Study-wide results and caveats: Concordant and discordant twins showed no difference in repertoire similarity, possibly from limited power.

Using eight separate reactions per sample, the authors generated cDNA. One entry per CDR3 protein, without DNA, is what TCRdb gives after re-calling the 5' RACE reads. This repertoire includes 330,000 or so distinct CDR3 sequences. The V gene's germline CDR1 is SEHNR and CDR2 FQNEAQ (reference sequence). The CDR3 loop spans 14 amino acids. This TCR was sampled from a human donor with ulcerative colitis or Crohn's disease, or a healthy co-twin of an affected twin (not recorded which). The sample was blood. The rearrangement links TRBV7-9 to TRBJ1-1. The CDR3 here is CASSPPNRNTEAFF.